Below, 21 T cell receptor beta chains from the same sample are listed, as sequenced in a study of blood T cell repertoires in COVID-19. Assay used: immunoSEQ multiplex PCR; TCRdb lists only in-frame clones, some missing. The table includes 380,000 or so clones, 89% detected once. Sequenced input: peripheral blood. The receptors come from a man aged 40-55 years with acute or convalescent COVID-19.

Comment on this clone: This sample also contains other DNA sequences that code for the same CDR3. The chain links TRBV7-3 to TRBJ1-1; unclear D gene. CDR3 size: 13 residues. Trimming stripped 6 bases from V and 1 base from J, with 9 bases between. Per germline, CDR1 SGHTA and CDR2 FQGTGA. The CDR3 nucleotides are TGTGCCAGCAGTCTCGGGAGGAACACTGAAGCTTTCTTT. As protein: CASSLGRNTEAFF.

CDR3 region: CASSLGTGRGNTIYF. The CDR3 nucleotides are TGTGCCAGCAGTTTAGGGACAGGGAGGGGAAACACCATATATTTT. V is TRBV27 and J is TRBJ1-3; 9 bases are shared with TRBD1. J was trimmed by 4 bases and V by 2 bases; bases with no gene match: 3. The germline gives CDR1 MNHEY, CDR2 SMNVEV (reference sequence). The CDR3 spans 15 residues.

CDR3: CASSESAVGATDTQYF. The CDR3 DNA follows: TGCGCCAGCAGTGAGTCGGCGGTGGGAGCCACAGATACGCAGTATTTT. The chain employs TRBV10-1 and TRBJ2-3, with D maybe TRBD2 (5 bases). V dropped 0 bases and J dropped 2 bases, with 12 bases sitting between them. Germline V gene lookup returns CDR1 WNHNN and CDR2 SYGVQD (reference sequence). The CDR3 is 16 amino acids.

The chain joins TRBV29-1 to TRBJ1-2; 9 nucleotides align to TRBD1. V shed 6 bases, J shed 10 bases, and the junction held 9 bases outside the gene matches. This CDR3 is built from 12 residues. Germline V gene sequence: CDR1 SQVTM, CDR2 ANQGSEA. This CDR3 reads CSVTGTGSFYTF. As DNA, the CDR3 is TGCAGCGTGACCGGGACAGGGTCTTTCTACACCTTC.

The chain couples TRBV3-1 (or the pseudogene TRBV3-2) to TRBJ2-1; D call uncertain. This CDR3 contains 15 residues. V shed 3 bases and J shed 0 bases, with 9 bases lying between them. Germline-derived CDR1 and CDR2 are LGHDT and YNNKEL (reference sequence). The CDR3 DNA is TGTGCCAGCAGCCAGGGCCAGAGCTCCTACAATGAGCAGTTCTTC. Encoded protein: CASSQGQSSYNEQFF.

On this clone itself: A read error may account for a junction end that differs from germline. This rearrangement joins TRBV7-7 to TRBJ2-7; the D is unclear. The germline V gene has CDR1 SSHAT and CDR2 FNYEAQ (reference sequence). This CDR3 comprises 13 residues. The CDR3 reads CASSPDLTDEQYF. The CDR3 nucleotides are TGTGCTAGCAGCCCCGATCTAACGGACGAGCAGTACTTC.

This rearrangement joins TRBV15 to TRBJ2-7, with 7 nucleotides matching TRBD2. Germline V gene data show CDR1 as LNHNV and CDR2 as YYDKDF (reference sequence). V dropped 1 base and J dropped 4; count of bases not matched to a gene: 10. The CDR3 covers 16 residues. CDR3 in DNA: TGTGCCACCAGCAGAGTTGGGGGGAGGGCTGGTTACGAGCAGTACTTC. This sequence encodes CATSRVGGRAGYEQYF.

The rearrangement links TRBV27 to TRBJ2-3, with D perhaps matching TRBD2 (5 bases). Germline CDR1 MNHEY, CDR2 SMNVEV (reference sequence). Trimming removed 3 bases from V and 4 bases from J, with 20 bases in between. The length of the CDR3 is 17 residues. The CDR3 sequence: CASSFSRVQVSADTQYF. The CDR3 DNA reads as TGTGCCAGCAGTTTCTCCCGGGTTCAGGTTAGCGCAGATACGCAGTATTTT.

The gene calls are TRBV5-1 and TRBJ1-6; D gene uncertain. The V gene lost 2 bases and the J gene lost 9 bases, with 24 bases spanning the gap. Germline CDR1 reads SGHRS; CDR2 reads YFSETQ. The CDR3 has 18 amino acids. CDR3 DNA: TGCGCCAGCAGCTTAGACCCAGGAGGCAGGAGATTCGGTTCACCCCTCCACTTT. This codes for CASSLDPGGRRFGSPLHF.

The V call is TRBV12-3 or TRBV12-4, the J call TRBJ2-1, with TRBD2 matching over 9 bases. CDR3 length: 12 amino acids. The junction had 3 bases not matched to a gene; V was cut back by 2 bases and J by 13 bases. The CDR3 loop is CASSLWRGGQFF. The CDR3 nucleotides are TGTGCCAGCAGTTTATGGCGGGGGGGTCAGTTCTTC.

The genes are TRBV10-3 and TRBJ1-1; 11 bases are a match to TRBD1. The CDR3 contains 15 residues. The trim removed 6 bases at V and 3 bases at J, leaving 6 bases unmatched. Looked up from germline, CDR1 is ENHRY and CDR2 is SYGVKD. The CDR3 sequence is CAIRPGQGADTEAFF. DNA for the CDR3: TGTGCCATCAGGCCAGGACAGGGGGCTGACACTGAAGCTTTCTTT.

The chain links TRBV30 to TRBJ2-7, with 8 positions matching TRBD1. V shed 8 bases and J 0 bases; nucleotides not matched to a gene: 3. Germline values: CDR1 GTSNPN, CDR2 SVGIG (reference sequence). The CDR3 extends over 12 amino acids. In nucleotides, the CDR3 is TGTGCCCAGGGGGCCGACTCCTACGAGCAGTACTTC. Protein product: CAQGADSYEQYF.

The CDR3 DNA reads TGTGCCACCAGTGGCATAACAGGGGGATGCACTGAAGCTTTCTTT. Translating gives CATSGITGGCTEAFF. The V and J genes are TRBV24-1 and TRBJ1-1; 8 bases fit TRBD1. Germline CDR1 is KGHDR and CDR2 is SFDVKD. V trimming: 5 bases; J trimming: 4 bases; junction bases outside the gene matches: 8. The CDR3 spans 15 residues.

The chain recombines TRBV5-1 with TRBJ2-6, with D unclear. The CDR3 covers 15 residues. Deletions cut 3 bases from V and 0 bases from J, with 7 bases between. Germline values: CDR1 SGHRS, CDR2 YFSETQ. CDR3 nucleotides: TGCGCCAGCAGCTATACAGTCTCTGGGGCCAACGTCCTGACTTTC. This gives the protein CASSYTVSGANVLTF.

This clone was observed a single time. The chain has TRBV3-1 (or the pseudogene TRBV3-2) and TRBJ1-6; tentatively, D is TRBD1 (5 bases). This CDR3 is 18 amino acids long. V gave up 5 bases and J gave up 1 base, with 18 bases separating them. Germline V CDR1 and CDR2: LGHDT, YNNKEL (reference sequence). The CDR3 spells CASSSWGRGASYNSPLHF. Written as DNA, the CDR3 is TGTGCCAGCAGCTCATGGGGAAGGGGCGCGTCCTATAATTCACCCCTCCACTTT.

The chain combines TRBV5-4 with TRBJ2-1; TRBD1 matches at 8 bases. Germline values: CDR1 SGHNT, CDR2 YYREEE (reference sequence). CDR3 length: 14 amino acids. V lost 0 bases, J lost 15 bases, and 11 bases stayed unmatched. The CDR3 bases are TGTGCCAGCAGCTTGGAGAACAGGGGGTCGGAGGGGTTCTTC. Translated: CASSLENRGSEGFF.

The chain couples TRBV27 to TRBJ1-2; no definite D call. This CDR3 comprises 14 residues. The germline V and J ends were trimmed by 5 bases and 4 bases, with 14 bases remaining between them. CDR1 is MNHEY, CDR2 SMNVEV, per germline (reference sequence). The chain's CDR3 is CASSTTVYTYGYTF. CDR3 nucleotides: TGTGCCAGCAGTACCACGGTGTATACCTATGGCTACACCTTC.

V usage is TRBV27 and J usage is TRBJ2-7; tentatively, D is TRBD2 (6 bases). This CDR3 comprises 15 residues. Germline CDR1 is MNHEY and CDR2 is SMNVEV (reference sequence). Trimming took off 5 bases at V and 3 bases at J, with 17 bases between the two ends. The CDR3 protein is CASSPSSMGGYEQYF. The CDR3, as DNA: TGTGCCAGCAGTCCCTCGAGCATGGGGGGCTACGAGCAGTACTTC.

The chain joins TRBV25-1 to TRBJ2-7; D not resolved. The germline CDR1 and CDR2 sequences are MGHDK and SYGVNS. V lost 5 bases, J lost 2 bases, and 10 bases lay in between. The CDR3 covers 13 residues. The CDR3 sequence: CASSSDTAYEQYF. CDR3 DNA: TGTGCCAGCAGTTCTGACACCGCCTACGAGCAGTACTTC.

CDR3 nucleotide sequence: TGTGCCAGCAGCAGGGACAGGGTTCGAACTCAGTTCTTC. It is translated as CASSRDRVRTQFF. V and J are TRBV6-5 and TRBJ2-1; 9 positions match TRBD1. The V and J ends lost 6 bases and 13 bases, in that order; junction bases with no gene match: 10. Per germline, CDR1 MNHEY and CDR2 SVGAGI. The CDR3 loop spans 13 amino acids.

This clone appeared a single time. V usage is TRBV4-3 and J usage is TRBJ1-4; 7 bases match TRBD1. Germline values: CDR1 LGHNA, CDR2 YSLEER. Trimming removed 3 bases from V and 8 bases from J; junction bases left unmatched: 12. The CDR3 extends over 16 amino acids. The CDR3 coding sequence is TGCGCCAGCAGCCAGGTATACAGGGGATCTTGGGAAAAACTGTTTTTT. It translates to CASSQVYRGSWEKLFF.